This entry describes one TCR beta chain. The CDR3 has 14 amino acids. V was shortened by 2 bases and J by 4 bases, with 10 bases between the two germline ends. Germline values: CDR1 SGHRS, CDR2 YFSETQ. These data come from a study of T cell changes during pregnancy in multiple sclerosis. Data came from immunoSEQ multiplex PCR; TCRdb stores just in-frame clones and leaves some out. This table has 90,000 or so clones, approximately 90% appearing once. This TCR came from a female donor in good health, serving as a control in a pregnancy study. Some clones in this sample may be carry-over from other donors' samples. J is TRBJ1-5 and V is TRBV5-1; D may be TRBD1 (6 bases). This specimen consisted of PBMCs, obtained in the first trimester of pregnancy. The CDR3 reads CASSFRDTNQPQHF. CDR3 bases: TGCGCCAGCAGCTTCCGGGACACTAATCAGCCCCAGCATTTT.